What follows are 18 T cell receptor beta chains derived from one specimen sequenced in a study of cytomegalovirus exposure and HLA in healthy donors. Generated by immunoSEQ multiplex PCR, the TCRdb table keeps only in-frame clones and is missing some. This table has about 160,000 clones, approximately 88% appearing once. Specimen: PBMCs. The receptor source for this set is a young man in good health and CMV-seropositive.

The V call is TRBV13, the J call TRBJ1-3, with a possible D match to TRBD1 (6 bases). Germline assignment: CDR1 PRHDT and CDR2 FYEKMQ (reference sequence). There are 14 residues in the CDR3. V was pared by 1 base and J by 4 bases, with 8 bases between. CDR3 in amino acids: CASSLEGEGNTIYF. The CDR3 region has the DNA TGTGCCAGCAGCTTAGAGGGGGAAGGAAACACCATATATTTT.

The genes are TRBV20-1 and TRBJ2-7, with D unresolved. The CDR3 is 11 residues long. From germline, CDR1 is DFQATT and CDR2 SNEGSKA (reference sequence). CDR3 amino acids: CRARSSYEQYF. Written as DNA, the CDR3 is TGCAGAGCCAGGTCCTCCTACGAGCAGTACTTC.

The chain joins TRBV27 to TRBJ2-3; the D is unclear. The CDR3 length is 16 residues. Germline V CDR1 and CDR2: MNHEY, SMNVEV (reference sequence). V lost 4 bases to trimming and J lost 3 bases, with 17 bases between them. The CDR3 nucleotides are TGTGCCAGCAGTTCCCTCCTCAGGCCCCGGACAGATACGCAGTATTTT. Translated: CASSSLLRPRTDTQYF.

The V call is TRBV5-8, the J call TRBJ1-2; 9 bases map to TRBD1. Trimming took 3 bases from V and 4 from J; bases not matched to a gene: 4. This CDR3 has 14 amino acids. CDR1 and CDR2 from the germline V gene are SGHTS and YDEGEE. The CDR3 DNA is TGTGCCAGCAGCTGGGACAGGGAGCTCTATGGCTACACCTTC. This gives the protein CASSWDRELYGYTF.

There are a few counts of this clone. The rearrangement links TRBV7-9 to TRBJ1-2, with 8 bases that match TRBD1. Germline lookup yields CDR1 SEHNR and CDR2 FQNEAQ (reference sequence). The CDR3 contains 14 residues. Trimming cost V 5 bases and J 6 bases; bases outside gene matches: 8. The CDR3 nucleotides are TGTGCCAGCAGCCACCGACAGGGGTCGGATGGCTACACCTTC. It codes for CASSHRQGSDGYTF. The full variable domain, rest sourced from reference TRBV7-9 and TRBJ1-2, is DTGVSQNPRHKITKRGQNVTFRCDPISEHNRLYWYRQTLGQGPEFLTYFQNEAQLEKSRLLSDRFSAERPKGSFSTLEIQRTEQGDSAMYLCASSHRQGSDGYTFGSGTRLTVV.

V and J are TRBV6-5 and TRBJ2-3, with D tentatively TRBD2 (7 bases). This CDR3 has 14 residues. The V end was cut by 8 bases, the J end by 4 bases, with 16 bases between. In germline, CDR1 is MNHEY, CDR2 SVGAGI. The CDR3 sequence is CASGGGPGADTQYF. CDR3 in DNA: TGTGCCAGCGGGGGGGGCCCCGGAGCAGATACGCAGTATTTT.

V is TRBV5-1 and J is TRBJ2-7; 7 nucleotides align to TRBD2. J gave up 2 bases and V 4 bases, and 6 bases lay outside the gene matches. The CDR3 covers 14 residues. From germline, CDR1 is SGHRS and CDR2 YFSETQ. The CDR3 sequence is CASSPPGGAYEQYF. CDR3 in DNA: TGCGCCAGCAGCCCTCCGGGGGGAGCCTACGAGCAGTACTTC.

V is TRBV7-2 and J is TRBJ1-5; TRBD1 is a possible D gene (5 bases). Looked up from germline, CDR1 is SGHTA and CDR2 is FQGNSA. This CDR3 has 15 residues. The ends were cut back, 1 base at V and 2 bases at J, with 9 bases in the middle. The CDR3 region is CASSLVGQGNQPQHF. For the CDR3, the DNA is TGTGCCAGCAGCTTAGTGGGGCAGGGCAATCAGCCCCAGCATTTT. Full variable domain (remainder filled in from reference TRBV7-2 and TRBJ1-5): GAGVSQSPSNKVTEKGKDVELRCDPISGHTALYWYRQSLGQGLEFLIYFQGNSAPDKSGLPSDRFSAERTGGSVSTLTIQRTQQEDSAVYLCASSLVGQGNQPQHFGDGTRLSIL.

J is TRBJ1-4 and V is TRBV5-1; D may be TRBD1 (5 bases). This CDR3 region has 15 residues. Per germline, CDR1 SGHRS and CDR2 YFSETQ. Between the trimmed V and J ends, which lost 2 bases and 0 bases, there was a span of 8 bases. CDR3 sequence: CASSFSTATNEKLFF. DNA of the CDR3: TGCGCCAGCAGCTTCTCGACAGCAACTAATGAAAAACTGTTTTTT.

The CDR3 reads CAISEIGSRQGGTFF. As DNA, the CDR3 is TGTGCCATCAGTGAGATAGGAAGTCGACAGGGGGGGACTTTCTTT. The chain recombines TRBV10-3 with TRBJ1-1; 9 nucleotides match TRBD1. The V gene's germline CDR1 is ENHRY and CDR2 SYGVKD. The CDR3 loop spans 15 amino acids. The J segment lost 12 bases and the V segment lost 2 bases, leaving 13 bases of the junction unmatched.

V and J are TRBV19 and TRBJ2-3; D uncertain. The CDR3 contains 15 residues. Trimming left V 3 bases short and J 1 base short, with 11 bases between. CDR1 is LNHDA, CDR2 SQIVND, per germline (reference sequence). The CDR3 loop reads CASSMHSPGTDTQYF. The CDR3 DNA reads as TGTGCCAGTAGTATGCACAGCCCCGGCACAGATACGCAGTATTTT.

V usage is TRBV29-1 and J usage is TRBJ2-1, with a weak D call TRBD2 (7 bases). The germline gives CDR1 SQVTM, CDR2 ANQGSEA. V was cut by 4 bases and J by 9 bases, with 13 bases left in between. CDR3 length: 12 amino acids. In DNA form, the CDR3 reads TGCAGCGTTGCCCGGAGGGGGGGTGAGCAGTTCTTC. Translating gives CSVARRGGEQFF.

This CDR3 is CASSLAAEASYEQYF. The CDR3 bases are TGTGCCAGCAGCTTGGCGGCTGAGGCCTCCTACGAGCAGTACTTC. The chain uses TRBV5-4 and TRBJ2-7, with no clear D. Germline CDR1 and CDR2: SGHNT and YYREEE (reference sequence). The CDR3 loop spans 15 amino acids. Trimming took 0 bases from V and 0 from J, leaving 10 bases between them.

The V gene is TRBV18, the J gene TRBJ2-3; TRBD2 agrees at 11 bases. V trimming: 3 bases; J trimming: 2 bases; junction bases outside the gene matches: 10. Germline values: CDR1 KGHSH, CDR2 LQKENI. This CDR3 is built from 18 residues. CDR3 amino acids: CASSPRMTSGADTDTQYF. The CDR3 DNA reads TGTGCCAGCTCACCGAGGATGACTAGCGGGGCCGACACAGATACGCAGTATTTT.

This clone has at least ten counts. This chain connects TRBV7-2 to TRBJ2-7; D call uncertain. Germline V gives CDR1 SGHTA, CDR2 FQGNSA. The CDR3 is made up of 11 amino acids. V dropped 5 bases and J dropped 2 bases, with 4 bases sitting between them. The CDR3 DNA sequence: TGTGCCAGCAGCCGCGCCTACGAGCAGTACTTC. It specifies CASSRAYEQYF.

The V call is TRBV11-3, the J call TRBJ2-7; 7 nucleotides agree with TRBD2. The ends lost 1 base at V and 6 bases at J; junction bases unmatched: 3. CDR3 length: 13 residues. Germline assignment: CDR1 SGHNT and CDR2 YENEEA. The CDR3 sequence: CASSLVSGGEQYF. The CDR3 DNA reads TGTGCCAGCAGCTTAGTTTCGGGGGGCGAGCAGTACTTC.

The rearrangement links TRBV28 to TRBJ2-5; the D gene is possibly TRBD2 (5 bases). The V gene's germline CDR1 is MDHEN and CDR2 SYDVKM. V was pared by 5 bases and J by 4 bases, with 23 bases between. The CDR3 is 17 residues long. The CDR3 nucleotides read TGTGCCAGCAGTCCCTCCACGGGAACCGGGGAAGGAGAGACCCAGTACTTC. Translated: CASSPSTGTGEGETQYF.

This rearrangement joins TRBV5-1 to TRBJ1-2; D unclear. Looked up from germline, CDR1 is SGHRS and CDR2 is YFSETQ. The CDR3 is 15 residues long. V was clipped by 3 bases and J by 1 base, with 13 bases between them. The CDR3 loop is CASSSSLGDNYGYTF. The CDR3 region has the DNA TGCGCCAGCAGCTCCTCCTTGGGAGATAACTATGGCTACACCTTC.